These 27 T cell receptor beta chains were sequenced from one sample in a study of Ad26.COV2.S vaccination and SARS-CoV-2 variants. Sequencing used immunoSEQ multiplex PCR; TCRdb keeps in-frame clones, though not all of them. The sample shows some 450,000 clones, 90% of them seen only once. Treatment given: 15 to 20 received Ad26.COV2.S at low or high dose, single or two shots; 5 received placebo; per-sample allocation not given. Sampling happened 63 days after the first vaccine or placebo injection. Sequenced material: peripheral blood, taken in a trial of Ad26.COV2.S vaccine versus placebo. The receptors were sampled from a person aged 18-65 years who received the Ad26.COV2.S COVID-19 vaccine or a placebo.

The CDR3 region is CASSPRDRVYEQYF. CDR3 DNA sequence: TGTGCCAGCAGCCCCCGGGACAGGGTCTACGAGCAGTACTTC. The genes are TRBV5-5 and TRBJ2-7; 9 nucleotides align to TRBD1. Per germline, CDR1 SGHKS and CDR2 YYEKEE (reference sequence). The CDR3 runs to 14 residues. Unmatched junction bases numbered 5, after V lost 4 bases and J lost 3 bases.

The chain couples TRBV5-6 to TRBJ2-7; tentative D call: TRBD2 (5 bases). Germline V gene sequence: CDR1 SGHDT, CDR2 YYEEEE. Trimming took 1 base from V and 7 from J, leaving 24 bases between them. The CDR3 consists of 17 residues. For the CDR3, the DNA is TGTGCCAGCAGCTTGAATTTGGCTGCGTGGGAGACCAGGGAGCAGTACTTC. It encodes CASSLNLAAWETREQYF.

This clone came up once. The chain carries TRBV7-6 and TRBJ2-5; TRBD1 agrees at 9 bases. This CDR3 is built from 16 residues. The V gene end was trimmed by 0 bases and the J gene end by 3 bases; junction bases not matched to a gene: 5. Germline V CDR1 and CDR2: SGHVS, FNYEAQ. The CDR3 loop reads CASSLAGWDREETQYF. CDR3 nucleotide sequence: TGTGCCAGCAGCTTAGCTGGCTGGGACAGGGAAGAGACCCAGTACTTC. Looking up the rest from reference TRBV7-6 and TRBJ2-5 gives the full variable domain: GAGVSQSPRYKVTKRGQDVALRCDPISGHVSLYWYRQALGQGPEFLTYFNYEAQQDKSGLPNDRFSAERPEGSISTLTIQRTEQRDSAMYRCASSLAGWDREETQYFGPGTRLLVL.

This sequence joins TRBV7-2 and TRBJ1-2, with D possibly being TRBD1 (6 bases). CDR3 length: 13 amino acids. Germline V gives CDR1 SGHTA, CDR2 FQGNSA. Trimming took off 2 bases at V and 8 bases at J, with 12 bases between the two ends. CDR3 loop: CASSLRGAQGYTF. DNA of the CDR3: TGTGCCAGCAGCTTAAGGGGGGCGCAGGGCTACACCTTC.

The J gene is TRBJ2-7, the V gene TRBV3-1 (or the pseudogene TRBV3-2), with D tentatively TRBD1 or TRBD2 (6 bases each). V lost 1 base and J 4 bases, leaving 14 bases between the germline ends. Germline V lookup: CDR1 LGHDT, CDR2 YNNKEL (reference sequence). The CDR3 sequence is 15 residues long. DNA for the CDR3: TGTGCCAGCAGCCAAGTATCGGGGGCGCAGTACGAGCAGTACTTC. Residues: CASSQVSGAQYEQYF.

The genes are TRBV6-2 or TRBV6-3 and TRBJ2-7; no firm D call. V lost 2 bases and J lost 5, with 22 bases in between. This CDR3 spans 17 amino acids. CDR1 and CDR2 from the germline V gene are MNHEY and SVGEGT. The CDR3 DNA sequence: TGTGCCAGCAGTTACGAGACGGCCCGTTCCTCGAGCAACGAGCAGTACTTC. This gives the protein CASSYETARSSSNEQYF.

In this sample, this clone turned up a few times. The rearrangement links TRBV18 to TRBJ1-5; 9 nucleotides line up with TRBD1. The CDR3 runs 13 residues. V was clipped by 4 bases and J by 9 bases; unmatched bases: 4. Germline loops: CDR1 KGHSH, CDR2 LQKENI. CDR3 bases: TGTGCCAGCTCACGGGACAGGGTTGGGCCCCAGCATTTT. It codes for CASSRDRVGPQHF.

The chain recombines TRBV19 with TRBJ2-6; D is uncertain. Germline assignment: CDR1 LNHDA and CDR2 SQIVND (reference sequence). The CDR3 sequence is 15 residues long. Deletions cut 3 bases from V and 0 bases from J, with 6 bases between. The CDR3: CASSISGSGANVLTF. Written as DNA, the CDR3 is TGTGCCAGTAGTATCTCTGGCTCTGGGGCCAACGTCCTGACTTTC.

The rearrangement joins TRBV27 to TRBJ1-1; no reliable D call. Germline lookup yields CDR1 MNHEY and CDR2 SMNVEV (reference sequence). Trimming shortened V by 0 bases and J by 5 bases, and 10 bases separated the two germline ends. The CDR3 has 14 residues. CDR3 in DNA: TGTGCCAGCAGTTTATCGGCAGAAATTACTGAAGCTTTCTTT. Its translation: CASSLSAEITEAFF.

The chain combines TRBV27 with TRBJ2-7; no firm D call. The V gene's germline CDR1 is MNHEY and CDR2 SMNVEV (reference sequence). The CDR3 covers 11 residues. With 6 bases removed from V and 11 bases from J, the gap between germline ends came to 14 bases. In DNA form, the CDR3 reads TGTGCCAGCAGGATTGACAACCTCGAGTACTTC. Translated: CASRIDNLEYF.

J is TRBJ1-2 and V is TRBV7-2; D is uncertain. The germline V gene has CDR1 SGHTA and CDR2 FQGNSA. Trimming pared 5 bases from V and 1 base from J, leaving 8 bases between. The CDR3 extends over 13 amino acids. The CDR3 sequence: CASSPNLNYGYTF. CDR3 nucleotide sequence: TGTGCCAGCAGCCCGAATCTTAACTATGGCTACACCTTC.

This clone was recorded once. The CDR3 DNA reads TGTGCCAGCAGCTTACTCGGGCCCTCCAGCTCCTACAATGAGCAGTTCTTC. Its protein is CASSLLGPSSSYNEQFF. The genes are TRBV7-3 and TRBJ2-1, with unresolved D. The CDR3 is 17 residues long. Deletions cut 2 bases from V and 0 bases from J, with 14 bases between. Germline lookup yields CDR1 SGHTA and CDR2 FQGTGA.

The chain employs TRBV12-3 or TRBV12-4 and TRBJ2-7; D might be TRBD1 or TRBD2, each matching 5 bases. The germline V and J ends were trimmed by 5 bases and 4 bases, with 12 bases remaining between them. The CDR3 has 13 residues. The CDR3 sequence is CASSIWDGYEQYF. CDR3 DNA: TGTGCCAGCAGTATATGGGACGGATACGAGCAGTACTTC.

The genes are TRBV2 and TRBJ2-3; D gene ambiguous. V lost 1 base and J 2 bases, leaving 7 bases between the germline ends. CDR3 size: 14 residues. Germline V gene data show CDR1 as SNHLY and CDR2 as FYNNEI. In DNA, the CDR3 is TGTGCCAGCAGTGAAGGGCTTTACACAGATACGCAGTATTTT. The encoded protein is CASSEGLYTDTQYF.

This clone was counted once. The genes are TRBV19 and TRBJ2-1; 8 bases map to TRBD1. Trimming at V came to 5 bases and at J to 7 bases, leaving 10 bases not matched to a gene. Per the germline V gene, CDR1 is LNHDA and CDR2 is SQIVND (reference sequence). CDR3 length equals 15 residues. The CDR3 nucleotides are TGTGCCAGTAGTTTCCAGGACAGGGCCGGGAATGAGCAGTTCTTC. Encoded protein: CASSFQDRAGNEQFF.

J is TRBJ2-1 and V is TRBV27; 12 nucleotides line up with TRBD2. The CDR3 contains 18 residues. Germline CDR1 and CDR2: MNHEY and SMNVEV (reference sequence). J gave up 5 bases and V 2 bases, and 10 bases lay outside the gene matches. The CDR3 sequence: CASSLGLAGGLWNNEQFF. CDR3 in DNA: TGTGCCAGCAGTTTAGGGCTAGCGGGAGGGCTATGGAACAATGAGCAGTTCTTC.

The chain is built from TRBV9 and TRBJ2-1; TRBD1 is a possible D gene (5 bases). The length of the CDR3 is 11 residues. The V gene lost 3 bases and the J gene lost 7 bases, with 5 bases spanning the gap. CDR1 is SGDLS, CDR2 YYNGEE, per germline. The DNA for the CDR3 is TGTGCCAGCAGCGCAGGGAATGAGCAGTTCTTC. Its protein is CASSAGNEQFF.

This chain connects TRBV27 to TRBJ2-2; 8 bases are a match to TRBD1. Germline assignment: CDR1 MNHEY and CDR2 SMNVEV (reference sequence). The ends lost 2 bases at V and 4 bases at J; junction bases unmatched: 9. The length of the CDR3 is 17 residues. The CDR3 reads CASSLVWTGWRTGELFF. CDR3 nucleotides: TGTGCCAGCAGTTTAGTGTGGACAGGGTGGCGCACCGGGGAGCTGTTTTTT.

This rearrangement joins TRBV27 to TRBJ2-2; unclear D gene. Germline V lookup: CDR1 MNHEY, CDR2 SMNVEV (reference sequence). Trimming took off 2 bases at V and 6 bases at J, with 10 bases between the two ends. This CDR3 is built from 14 residues. CDR3 in amino acids: CASSLGRAPGELFF. The CDR3 DNA reads TGTGCCAGCAGTTTAGGTCGGGCCCCCGGGGAGCTGTTTTTT.

Only one count was recorded for this clone. This chain uses TRBV28 with TRBJ2-5; possible D gene TRBD2, 6 bases. Trimming removed 5 bases from V and 2 bases from J, with 15 bases in between. This CDR3 spans 15 amino acids. Germline V lookup: CDR1 MDHEN, CDR2 SYDVKM. This CDR3 is CASSNSGATQETQYF. CDR3 nucleotides: TGTGCCAGCAGTAATAGCGGAGCCACTCAAGAGACCCAGTACTTC. The whole variable domain, remainder taken from reference TRBV28 and TRBJ2-5, is DVKVTQSSRYLVKRTGEKVFLECVQDMDHENMFWYRQDPGLGLRLIYFSYDVKMKEKGDIPEGYSVSREKKERFSLILESASTNQTSMYLCASSNSGATQETQYFGPGTRLLVL.

V is TRBV15 and J is TRBJ2-3, with D possibly TRBD1 on 5 matching bases. The CDR3 runs to 16 residues. Trimming stripped 0 bases from V and 2 bases from J, with 12 bases between. Germline CDR1 reads LNHNV; CDR2 reads YYDKDF (reference sequence). For the CDR3, the DNA is TGTGCCACCAGCAGAGATAAAGGGGTTCCCACAGATACGCAGTATTTT. Translated: CATSRDKGVPTDTQYF.

This rearrangement joins TRBV2 to TRBJ2-1; D remains ambiguous. Germline V gene lookup returns CDR1 SNHLY and CDR2 FYNNEI. The CDR3 has 14 amino acids. The V and J ends lost 6 bases and 4 bases respectively, with 13 bases between them. The chain's CDR3 is CASSVYNLYNEQFF. The CDR3 coding sequence is TGTGCCAGCAGCGTCTACAACCTTTACAATGAGCAGTTCTTC.

The J gene is TRBJ2-5, the V gene TRBV4-1; 9 nucleotides align to TRBD1. Germline V gene sequence: CDR1 MGHRA, CDR2 YSYEKL. The CDR3 sequence is 14 residues long. J was trimmed by 5 bases and V by 3 bases; bases with no gene match: 4. CDR3 region: CASSQGTGTETQYF. CDR3 nucleotide sequence: TGCGCCAGCAGCCAGGGGACAGGGACCGAGACCCAGTACTTC.

The CDR3 region has the DNA TGTGCCAGCAACTCGGACAATGAGCAGTTCTTC. Its protein product is CASNSDNEQFF. The chain employs TRBV28 and TRBJ2-1, with unresolved D. V dropped 7 bases and J dropped 5 bases, with 6 bases sitting between them. CDR1 MDHEN and CDR2 SYDVKM come from the germline V gene. This CDR3 is 11 amino acids long.

As to this clone: This sample includes further DNA sequences coding for the same CDR3. This rearrangement joins TRBV19 to TRBJ1-5; D gene unclear. In germline, CDR1 is LNHDA, CDR2 SQIVND (reference sequence). CDR3 length equals 12 residues. Trimming left V 3 bases short and J 6 bases short, with 6 bases between. CDR3 coding DNA: TGTGCCAGTAGTATTGTGGGTCAGCCCCAGCATTTT. Translated: CASSIVGQPQHF.

The rearrangement links TRBV7-9 to TRBJ2-1; D perhaps matches TRBD2 (6 bases). Germline V gene lookup returns CDR1 SEHNR and CDR2 FQNEAQ (reference sequence). The CDR3 is made up of 16 amino acids. Trimming took off 5 bases at V and 2 bases at J, with 16 bases between the two ends. CDR3 sequence reads: CASSRPSDPAYNEQFF. Written as DNA, the CDR3 is TGTGCCAGCAGCAGACCTAGCGATCCAGCCTACAATGAGCAGTTCTTC.

This rearrangement joins TRBV7-2 to TRBJ2-5; TRBD2 is a possible D gene (6 bases). From germline, CDR1 is SGHTA and CDR2 FQGNSA. CDR3 length: 15 residues. V was cut by 0 bases and J by 4 bases, with 12 bases left in between. In DNA, the CDR3 is TGTGCCAGCAGCTTAGCGAGTCTAGCGATAGAGACCCAGTACTTC. Translating it yields CASSLASLAIETQYF.